One sample yielded the 28 T cell receptor beta chains listed below, sequenced in a study of cytomegalovirus exposure and HLA in healthy donors. Clones were read by immunoSEQ multiplex PCR, and TCRdb kept only the in-frame ones, dropping some. The table includes roughly 120,000 clones, nearly 90% detected once. The sample comprised PBMCs. The receptors were sampled from a man aged 30 to 45 in good health and CMV-seronegative.

The rearrangement joins TRBV6-5 to TRBJ2-2; D ambiguous. V lost 4 bases, J lost 6 bases, and 9 bases lay in between. The germline V gene has CDR1 MNHEY and CDR2 SVGAGI. The CDR3 spans 13 residues. CDR3 sequence (DNA): TGTGCCAGCAGTTTTCGAGTAGCCGGGGAGCTGTTTTTT. The encoded protein is CASSFRVAGELFF.

The CDR3, as DNA: TGTGCCAGTAGTGTAACCCCAGGACAGGGGGGGAACACTGAAGCTTTCTTT. Translating gives CASSVTPGQGGNTEAFF. The chain is built from TRBV19 and TRBJ1-1, with 10 bases matching TRBD1. The CDR3 spans 17 residues. CDR1 is LNHDA and CDR2 is SQIVND in the germline V gene (reference sequence). The V and J ends lost 5 bases and 1 base, in that order; junction bases with no gene match: 10.

V gene TRBV5-4 combines with J gene TRBJ1-2; maybe TRBD1 (6 bases). Germline assignment: CDR1 SGHNT and CDR2 YYREEE (reference sequence). The CDR3 sequence is 15 residues long. Trimming took 3 bases from V and 4 from J, leaving 16 bases between them. The CDR3, as DNA: TGTGCCAGCAGCTCGGTGGGGGGGCTATCCTATGGCTACACCTTC. Its translation: CASSSVGGLSYGYTF.

This clone was counted between two and nine times. V is TRBV7-9 and J is TRBJ1-2; 11 bases are shared with TRBD1. V lost 5 bases to trimming and J lost 8 bases; unmatched junction nucleotides: 13. This CDR3 is 16 amino acids long. Germline V lookup: CDR1 SEHNR, CDR2 FQNEAQ (reference sequence). The CDR3, as DNA: TGTGCCAGCAGCCACAACCCGGGACAGGGGGGATTCGGCTACACCTTC. Its protein is CASSHNPGQGGFGYTF.

DNA of the CDR3: TGTGCCAGCGATCCTATCACCGGGGAGCTGTTTTTT. Translating it yields CASDPITGELFF. The chain joins TRBV6-6 to TRBJ2-2; no definite D call. Deletions cut 8 bases from V and 4 bases from J, with 8 bases between. This CDR3 spans 12 amino acids. Germline V lookup: CDR1 MNHNY, CDR2 SVGAGI (reference sequence).

The V call is TRBV19, the J call TRBJ1-6; the match to TRBD1 covers 7 bases. Germline lookup yields CDR1 LNHDA and CDR2 SQIVND (reference sequence). The junction had 7 bases not matched to a gene; V was cut back by 6 bases and J by 5 bases. This CDR3 is 15 amino acids long. The CDR3, as DNA: TGTGCCAGTAGGATTACCGGGACAGATAATTCACCCCTCCACTTT. As protein: CASRITGTDNSPLHF.

This rearrangement joins TRBV9 to TRBJ2-1, with TRBD2 matching 10 bases. The length of the CDR3 is 16 residues. V shed 0 bases, J shed 7 bases, and the junction held 7 bases outside the gene matches. From germline, CDR1 is SGDLS and CDR2 YYNGEE. The CDR3 DNA reads TGTGCCAGCAGCGTAGTCCCTAGCGGGGGACCAAATGAGCAGTTCTTC. This translates into CASSVVPSGGPNEQFF. Combining the CDR3 with reference TRBV9 and TRBJ2-1 gives the whole variable domain DSGVTQTPKHLITATGQRVTLRCSPRSGDLSVYWYQQSLDQGLQFLIQYYNGEERAKGNILERFSAQQFPDLHSELNLSSLELGDSALYFCASSVVPSGGPNEQFFGPGTRLTVL.

The chain combines TRBV28 with TRBJ1-2, with D perhaps TRBD1 (6 bases). The CDR3 is made up of 17 amino acids. V lost 6 bases to trimming and J lost 7 bases, with 27 bases between them. Germline-derived CDR1 and CDR2 are MDHEN and SYDVKM. The CDR3 is CASSFLKRGGRPSGYTF. The CDR3 nucleotides are TGTGCCAGCAGCTTCCTAAAGCGTGGGGGCCGACCGAGTGGCTACACCTTC.

The chain is built from TRBV16 and TRBJ1-2; D ambiguous. V gave up 0 bases and J gave up 4 bases, with 18 bases separating them. This CDR3 comprises 17 residues. CDR1 and CDR2 from the germline V gene are KGHSY and FQNENV. CDR3 in DNA: TGTGCCAGCAGCCAATCTCTGGGCCGACTAAGTTTCTATGGCTACACCTTC. It codes for CASSQSLGRLSFYGYTF.

To note about this clone: At one end the junction does not follow the germline gene, possibly because of a read error. V is TRBV7-7 and J is TRBJ2-5; tentatively, D is TRBD2 (5 bases). CDR3 length: 15 amino acids. Germline V gene data show CDR1 as SSHAT and CDR2 as FNYEAQ (reference sequence). CDR3 loop: CASSLAPILQETQYF. CDR3 bases: TGTGCTAGCAGCTTAGCGCCGATACTCCAAGAGACCCAGTACTTC.

This clone appeared once. The chain couples TRBV7-9 to TRBJ1-5, with D hard to call. The V gene's germline CDR1 is SEHNR and CDR2 FQNEAQ (reference sequence). The CDR3 sequence is 12 residues long. The ends were cut back, 4 bases at V and 5 bases at J, with 6 bases in the middle. CDR3 amino acids: CASSSGDQPQHF. The CDR3 DNA reads TGTGCCAGCAGCTCCGGGGATCAGCCCCAGCATTTT.

The rearrangement uses TRBV6-1 and TRBJ2-5, with TRBD1 matching over 7 bases. Looked up from germline, CDR1 is MNHNS and CDR2 is SASEGT. This CDR3 spans 18 amino acids. Trimming at V came to 0 bases and at J to 1 base, leaving 11 bases not matched to a gene. The CDR3 coding sequence is TGTGCCAGCAGTGAAGCCCATAGACAGGGATGGGGCCAAGAGACCCAGTACTTC. This translates into CASSEAHRQGWGQETQYF.

This clone was seen once. This chain connects TRBV7-2 to TRBJ1-2, with 11 bases identical to TRBD1. The CDR3 contains 13 residues. Germline trimming cut 5 bases from V and 8 bases from J; bases unmatched to any gene: 4. Germline loops: CDR1 SGHTA, CDR2 FQGNSA. The CDR3 DNA sequence: TGTGCCAGCAGCCCGGACAGGGGGCGCGGCTACACCTTC. Its translation is CASSPDRGRGYTF. Based on the CDR3 plus reference TRBV7-2 and TRBJ1-2, the full variable domain is GAGVSQSPSNKVTEKGKDVELRCDPISGHTALYWYRQSLGQGLEFLIYFQGNSAPDKSGLPSDRFSAERTGGSVSTLTIQRTQQEDSAVYLCASSPDRGRGYTFGSGTRLTVV.

The chain has TRBV15 and TRBJ1-1; 7 bases are a match to TRBD1. CDR1 and CDR2 (germline): LNHNV, YYDKDF (reference sequence). The CDR3 loop spans 15 amino acids. The V and J ends lost 6 bases and 0 bases, in that order; junction bases with no gene match: 7. The DNA for the CDR3 is TGTGCCACCAGGTTGACAGGGATCATGAACACTGAAGCTTTCTTT. It encodes CATRLTGIMNTEAFF.

The J gene is TRBJ2-1, the V gene TRBV27; possible D gene TRBD2, 5 bases. CDR1 is MNHEY and CDR2 is SMNVEV in the germline V gene (reference sequence). V was trimmed by 7 bases and J by 9 bases, leaving 19 bases between them. CDR3 length: 14 amino acids. The CDR3 sequence is CASISGLDLTEQFF. CDR3 bases: TGTGCCAGCATCTCCGGACTGGATCTGACTGAGCAGTTCTTC.

This sequence joins TRBV11-2 and TRBJ1-4; 7 nucleotides agree with TRBD1. V was clipped by 4 bases and J by 8 bases; unmatched bases: 13. The CDR3 length is 16 residues. Per germline, CDR1 SGHAT and CDR2 FQNNGV. This chain's CDR3 is CASSSLSTGRREKLFF. The CDR3 DNA is TGTGCCAGCAGCTCATTATCGACAGGGCGGAGAGAAAAACTGTTTTTT. Combining the CDR3 with reference TRBV11-2 and TRBJ1-4 gives the whole variable domain EAGVAQSPRYKIIEKRQSVAFWCNPISGHATLYWYQQILGQGPKLLIQFQNNGVVDDSQLPKDRFSAERLKGVDSTLKIQPAKLEDSAVYLCASSSLSTGRREKLFFGSGTQLSVL.

This clone was observed a few times. This rearrangement joins TRBV20-1 to TRBJ1-2; D is undetermined. The germline V gene encodes CDR1 DFQATT and CDR2 SNEGSKA (reference sequence). The CDR3 contains 11 residues. V was clipped by 8 bases and J by 8 bases, with 15 bases between them. The CDR3 here is CSHPGSGGYTF. CDR3 coding DNA: TGCAGTCATCCGGGGTCGGGAGGCTACACCTTC.

The chain links TRBV7-8 to TRBJ2-1; the D gene is possibly TRBD1 (5 bases). The CDR3 sequence is 14 residues long. Trimming stripped 5 bases from V and 6 bases from J, with 14 bases between. Germline V gene sequence: CDR1 SGHVS, CDR2 FQNEAQ. DNA for the CDR3: TGTGCCAGCAGCAGGGGCGCCCGCTCCAATGAGCAGTTCTTC. This codes for CASSRGARSNEQFF.

This clone showed up just a few times. The J gene is TRBJ1-5, the V gene TRBV4-1, with D possibly matching TRBD1 (6 bases). The CDR3 covers 16 residues. From germline, CDR1 is MGHRA and CDR2 YSYEKL. V was pared by 0 bases and J by 6 bases, with 15 bases between. In DNA, the CDR3 is TGCGCCAGCAGCCAAGAGGCAGGGGAGACGGGTCAGCCCCAGCATTTT. Residues: CASSQEAGETGQPQHF.

The V and J genes are TRBV9 and TRBJ1-1; D unclear. Germline V CDR1 and CDR2: SGDLS, YYNGEE. The CDR3 sequence is 11 residues long. The V gene lost 0 bases and the J gene lost 13 bases, with 10 bases spanning the gap. Written as DNA, the CDR3 is TGTGCCAGCAGCGTAGTGCGGCGGGATTTCTTT. Translated, it gives CASSVVRRDFF.

This clone showed up just a few times. The V and J genes are TRBV6-6 and TRBJ1-5, with a tentative D call TRBD1 (5 bases). The CDR3 covers 12 residues. Trimming stripped 7 bases from V and 6 bases from J, with 10 bases between. CDR1 MNHNY and CDR2 SVGAGI come from the germline V gene (reference sequence). The CDR3 bases are TGTGCCAGCACCCACGGGGGTCAGCCCCAGCATTTT. Its protein product is CASTHGGQPQHF.

The chain uses TRBV10-1 and TRBJ2-7, with D perhaps TRBD1 (6 bases). V dropped 1 base and J dropped 5 bases, with 12 bases sitting between them. Per the germline V gene, CDR1 is WNHNN and CDR2 is SYGVQD (reference sequence). CDR3 length equals 14 residues. CDR3 protein: CASSEWTAKDEQYF. The DNA for the CDR3 is TGCGCCAGCAGTGAGTGGACAGCTAAGGACGAGCAGTACTTC.

This clone was detected only once. The CDR3, as DNA: TGTGCCAGCAGCGTAGGCGGGGGGACTAGTGATACGCAGTATTTT. The encoded protein is CASSVGGGTSDTQYF. The V gene is TRBV9, the J gene TRBJ2-3; 8 nucleotides line up with TRBD2. Germline assignment: CDR1 SGDLS and CDR2 YYNGEE. Unmatched junction bases numbered 6, after V lost 0 bases and J lost 6 bases. This CDR3 comprises 15 residues.

In DNA form, the CDR3 reads TGTGCCAGTAACTGGGGGCGCCTCGACACTGAAGCTTTCTTT. This translates into CASNWGRLDTEAFF. The chain links TRBV19 to TRBJ1-1; D is possibly TRBD1 (6 bases). The V end was cut by 7 bases, the J end by 3 bases, with 15 bases between. CDR3 length: 14 residues. CDR1 is LNHDA and CDR2 is SQIVND in the germline V gene (reference sequence).

The V call is TRBV19, the J call TRBJ2-1, with TRBD2 matching 13 bases. CDR3 length: 16 amino acids. J lost 2 bases, V lost 5 bases, and 3 bases had no gene match. Germline V CDR1 and CDR2: LNHDA, SQIVND (reference sequence). The CDR3 protein is CASSGLAGVTYNEQFF. CDR3 coding DNA: TGTGCCAGTAGTGGACTAGCGGGGGTTACCTACAATGAGCAGTTCTTC.

The CDR3 spells CATSSGQYPRYGYTF. In DNA, the CDR3 is TGTGCCACCAGCAGTGGACAGTACCCCCGCTATGGCTACACCTTC. The V and J genes are TRBV15 and TRBJ1-2; D is possibly TRBD1 (6 bases). Trimming stripped 3 bases from V and 4 bases from J, with 15 bases between. CDR1 and CDR2 (germline): LNHNV, YYDKDF (reference sequence). This CDR3 spans 15 amino acids.

The rearrangement uses TRBV19 and TRBJ2-3; D remains unclear. CDR3 length equals 15 residues. Germline lookup yields CDR1 LNHDA and CDR2 SQIVND (reference sequence). Trimming stripped 3 bases from V and 0 bases from J, with 10 bases between. CDR3: CASSMWQSSTDTQYF. The CDR3, as DNA: TGTGCCAGTAGTATGTGGCAGTCTAGCACAGATACGCAGTATTTT.

The chain recombines TRBV18 with TRBJ1-5; no definite D call. Looked up from germline, CDR1 is KGHSH and CDR2 is LQKENI. The CDR3 is 15 residues long. V lost 2 bases and J lost 4, with 12 bases in between. The CDR3 nucleotides are TGTGCCAGCTCACCATTGGGAGGTTGGAATCAGCCCCAGCATTTT. It yields the protein CASSPLGGWNQPQHF. The full variable domain, in which reference TRBV18 and TRBJ1-5 provide the parts outside the CDR3, is NAGVMQNPRHLVRRRGQEARLRCSPMKGHSHVYWYRQLPEEGLKFMVYLQKENIIDESGMPKERFSAEFPKEGPSILRIQQVVRGDSAAYFCASSPLGGWNQPQHFGDGTRLSIL.